This T cell receptor beta chain is from a study of control samples from healthy donors and cancer patients. Germline V gene lookup returns CDR1 SGHTA and CDR2 FQGTGA. The CDR3 length is 14 residues. Trimming took 5 bases from V and 8 from J, leaving 16 bases between them. Sequencing used immunoSEQ multiplex PCR; TCRdb keeps in-frame clones, though not all of them. The sample includes 35,000 to 45,000 clones, over 65% of them seen just once. V gene TRBV7-3 combines with J gene TRBJ2-1, with D possibly called TRBD1 or TRBD2 (5 bases each). Sequences were obtained from blood. The sequence derives from a man in his 60s in good health. CDR3 nucleotide sequence: TGTGCCAGCAGCAAGTCAGGGAAGAGGGATGAGCAGTTCTTC. Encoded protein: CASSKSGKRDEQFF. The full variable domain, its missing parts supplied by reference TRBV7-3 and TRBJ2-1, is GAGVSQTPSNKVTEKGKYVELRCDPISGHTALYWYRQSLGQGPEFLIYFQGTGAADDSGLPNDRFFAVRPEGSVSTLKIQRTERGDSAVYLCASSKSGKRDEQFFGPGTRLTVL.